The source of this T cell receptor (beta chain) is a study of OX40 agonist ivuxolimab in advanced cancers. Regarding the study in general: Ivuxolimab was an agonistic, fully human IgG2 monoclonal antibody directed against OX40 (CD134), a costimulatory receptor. Intravenous ivuxolimab was administered to patients every 2 weeks at six dose levels: 0.01, 0.1, 0.3, 1.5, 3 and 10 mg/kg. Of the 52 patients in dose escalation, 19 had hepatocellular carcinoma, roughly 15 had melanoma, 9 had renal cell carcinoma and 9 had head and neck cancer. A male proportion of roughly 80% and a mean age of about 60 years, ranging from 23 to 79, were recorded for the dose-escalation cohort. Prior anti-PD-1, anti-PD-L1 or anti-CTLA-4 therapy was permitted, and checkpoint inhibitors had been received by about 44% of dose-escalation patients. Partial responses were achieved by three dose-escalation patients, of whom one had hepatocellular carcinoma and two had cutaneous melanoma. Peripheral TCRbeta sequencing aimed to test whether ivuxolimab altered TCR sequence diversity and caused clonal T-cell expansion. The paper covers the monotherapy dose-escalation part of the phase I ivuxolimab trial, which included N = 52 patients. Overall study outcomes, separate from this receptor: After ivuxolimab, more expanded clones were found on average in CD8+ T cells than in CD4+ T cells. Partial responders in the 0.1-3.0 mg/kg groups had among the lowest normalized peripheral clonal expansion, especially among CD8+ T cells. At doses of 0.1 to 3.0 mg/kg, clonal expansion of both CD4+ and CD8+ blood T cells was observed from baseline to week 6. Antigen specificity was not determined for the clonally expanded peripheral T cells. Low levels of normalized T-cell clonal expansion were also shown by some nonresponding patients.

Details on this clone: What this receptor recognizes is not known. Base quality data are lacking; no much larger clone is found one base away.

V and J are truncated by 3 bases and 7 bases respectively, leaving an intervening sequence of 19 bases. The CDR3 numbers 15 residues from cysteine through phenylalanine. The CDR3 DNA has 45 bases and is translated from base 1. Reading the germline V gene gives CDR1 KGHSH and CDR2 LQKENI. Genomic DNA was isolated from the sorted cells so that the TCRbeta CDR3 region could be sequenced. The immunoSEQ Assay was used for sequencing of TCRbeta CDR3 regions. This is the immuneACCESS table as TCRdb keeps it, with only in-frame sequences that have V and J called. A part of the clones is gone; compared with another copy, unresolved V genes explain less than half, and the rest is unexplained. This sample lists around 140,000 clones; approximately 90% were detected once. Jointly, the top ten make up 1.1% of the sample. Patients with autoimmune disease history or receiving systemic immunosuppression were excluded from the trial. In every dose cohort, peripheral blood was drawn for TCR sequencing at baseline, cycle 4 day 1, and cycle 7 day 1. The samples were taken from a phase I, first-in-human, multicenter, open-label dose-escalation trial of ivuxolimab. The trial enrolled adults with locally advanced or metastatic head and neck squamous cell, hepatocellular, melanoma or renal cell carcinoma. CD4+ and CD8+ T cells were sorted separately from peripheral blood before TCR sequencing.

The source material was CD4+ or CD8+ T cells sorted from blood, sampled in a trial of the OX40 agonist ivuxolimab. The receptor chain draws on TRBV18 and TRBJ2-7; the D gene cannot be resolved reliably. The origin of this receptor is an adult with an advanced solid tumor such as melanoma, head and neck, liver or kidney cancer. CDR3 reads: CASSPVGFPAGEQYF. The bases read TGTGCCAGCTCACCCGTGGGGTTCCCAGCTGGGGAGCAGTACTTC.